The entry that follows covers one T cell receptor (beta chain) sequence. The sample is drawn from a study of T cell responses to AZD1222 COVID-19 vaccine. TCRdb's copy holds only in-frame clones and misses some; the assay was immunoSEQ multiplex PCR. The sample has some 130,000 clones; 75% to 90% are singletons. V was pared by 1 base and J by 2 bases, with 2 bases of the junction left unmatched. This CDR3 contains 15 residues. Per the germline V gene, CDR1 is MNHNS and CDR2 is SASEGT. The source was peripheral blood, collected on day 0 of AZD1222 vaccination. The V and J genes are TRBV6-1 and TRBJ1-5; 7 bases match TRBD1. This TCR was recovered from an adult in good health. CDR3 amino acids: CASSEGTGGNQPQHF. The CDR3 nucleotides are TGTGCCAGCAGTGAAGGGACAGGCGGCAATCAGCCCCAGCATTTT.